A single sample gave rise to the 27 T cell receptor beta chains below, sequenced in a study of OX40 agonist ivuxolimab in advanced cancers. Sequenced by immunoSEQ multiplex PCR; TCRdb stores in-frame clones only, minus some. Of roughly 89,000 clones listed, about nine tenths were seen once; the top ten hold 6.5% to 9%. This specimen was CD4+ or CD8+ T cells sorted from blood, taken in a trial of the OX40 agonist ivuxolimab. These receptors originate from an adult with an advanced solid tumor such as melanoma, head and neck, liver or kidney cancer.

This clone was counted a single time. The V gene is TRBV29-1, the J gene TRBJ2-6, with D possibly being TRBD1 (6 bases). Germline CDR1 is SQVTM and CDR2 is ANQGSEA. This CDR3 is 13 amino acids long. The V and J ends lost 6 bases and 4 bases respectively, with 10 bases between them. CDR3: CSVPGAGANVLTF. The CDR3 coding sequence is TGCAGCGTCCCAGGGGCAGGGGCCAACGTCCTGACTTTC.

V gene TRBV2 combines with J gene TRBJ1-1; no reliable D call. The ends were cut back, 4 bases at V and 1 base at J, with 10 bases in the middle. Germline V gene data show CDR1 as SNHLY and CDR2 as FYNNEI. The CDR3 runs 14 residues. The chain's CDR3 is CASSGYSQNTEAFF. CDR3 DNA sequence: TGTGCCAGCAGTGGTTACAGCCAGAACACTGAAGCTTTCTTT.

The rearrangement uses TRBV5-4 and TRBJ1-3; 8 bases fit TRBD1. In germline, CDR1 is SGHNT, CDR2 YYREEE (reference sequence). The length of the CDR3 is 17 residues. J lost 0 bases, V lost 0 bases, and 5 bases had no gene match. The CDR3 bases are TGTGCCAGCAGCTTGGTACAGGGGGTCCACTCTGGAAACACCATATATTTT. This gives the protein CASSLVQGVHSGNTIYF.

This chain connects TRBV10-2 to TRBJ1-2; 7 bases agree with TRBD1. V shed 7 bases, J shed 0 bases, and the junction held 5 bases outside the gene matches. The CDR3 has 14 amino acids. Germline assignment: CDR1 WSHSY and CDR2 SAAADI. The chain's CDR3 is CASTVGTANYGYTF. Written as DNA, the CDR3 is TGCGCCAGCACCGTGGGGACAGCTAACTATGGCTACACCTTC.

The chain joins TRBV18 to TRBJ2-1; the match to TRBD2 covers 14 bases. Germline V gene lookup returns CDR1 KGHSH and CDR2 LQKENI. This CDR3 region has 17 residues. V was clipped by 6 bases and J by 4 bases; unmatched bases: 8. CDR3 region: CASSPGLAGDGYNEQFF. As DNA, the CDR3 is TGTGCCAGCTCGCCGGGACTAGCGGGAGATGGGTACAATGAGCAGTTCTTC.

The genes are TRBV29-1 and TRBJ2-7; the D is unclear. The germline V gene has CDR1 SQVTM and CDR2 ANQGSEA. The CDR3 totals 14 residues. V shed 6 bases and J shed 3 bases, with 18 bases lying between them. For the CDR3, the DNA is TGCAGCGTAACCGACGGAAACCTTATCTACGAGCAGTACTTC. Translated: CSVTDGNLIYEQYF.

The sample holds one count of this clone. This chain connects TRBV19 to TRBJ1-1; no clear D. The CDR3 runs 15 residues. In germline, CDR1 is LNHDA, CDR2 SQIVND (reference sequence). Trimming stripped 1 base from V and 0 bases from J, with 9 bases between. The CDR3 reads CASSIAVYMNTEAFF. The CDR3 DNA follows: TGTGCCAGTAGTATAGCGGTTTACATGAACACTGAAGCTTTCTTT.

The rearrangement links TRBV14 to TRBJ2-5, with D uncertain. V gave up 0 bases and J gave up 1 base, with 6 bases separating them. The CDR3 loop spans 14 amino acids. The germline CDR1 and CDR2 sequences are SGHDN and FVKESK. As DNA, the CDR3 is TGTGCCAGCAGCCAAGAGATAGGCCAAGAGACCCAGTACTTC. This codes for CASSQEIGQETQYF.

The rearrangement joins TRBV6-5 to TRBJ2-7; 10 bases align to TRBD1. The CDR3 extends over 13 amino acids. Germline V gene lookup returns CDR1 MNHEY and CDR2 SVGAGI. The V gene end was trimmed by 5 bases and the J gene end by 3 bases; junction bases not matched to a gene: 1. The CDR3 DNA sequence: TGTGCCAGCAGTCGGGACAGGGGCTACGAGCAGTACTTC. It encodes CASSRDRGYEQYF.

This clone was counted a few times. The chain links TRBV30 to TRBJ2-3; 7 bases line up with TRBD2. The trim removed 2 bases at V and 3 bases at J, leaving 8 bases unmatched. There are 15 residues in the CDR3. Germline V gives CDR1 GTSNPN, CDR2 SVGIG (reference sequence). Written as DNA, the CDR3 is TGTGCCTGGAGTTCACGAGCGGGATCTACAGATACGCAGTATTTT. Its protein is CAWSSRAGSTDTQYF.

The CDR3 coding sequence is TGCGCCAGCAGCCAAGGCGGCGGGGGGGTCTCCTACAATGAGCAGTTCTTC. Protein sequence: CASSQGGGGVSYNEQFF. This rearrangement joins TRBV4-1 to TRBJ2-1; 9 positions match TRBD2. Germline CDR1 is MGHRA and CDR2 is YSYEKL. V dropped 1 base and J dropped 0; count of bases not matched to a gene: 4. The CDR3 length is 17 residues.

This clone was counted only a few times. The chain couples TRBV9 to TRBJ1-1, with D maybe TRBD1 (5 bases). This CDR3 spans 15 amino acids. CDR1 and CDR2 (germline): SGDLS, YYNGEE. The V and J ends lost 2 bases and 1 base respectively, with 12 bases between them. This CDR3 is CASSVLDSQNTEAFF. CDR3 DNA: TGTGCCAGCAGCGTTCTAGACAGCCAGAACACTGAAGCTTTCTTT.

This chain connects TRBV5-4 to TRBJ1-5; 9 positions agree with TRBD1. The V gene end was trimmed by 4 bases and the J gene end by 2 bases; junction bases not matched to a gene: 13. The CDR3 loop spans 18 amino acids. CDR1 is SGHNT and CDR2 is YYREEE in the germline V gene (reference sequence). This CDR3 is CASSQDWTGVMGNQPQHF. As DNA, the CDR3 is TGTGCCAGCAGCCAAGACTGGACAGGGGTGATGGGCAATCAGCCCCAGCATTTT.

This chain connects TRBV5-1 to TRBJ1-4; D is perhaps TRBD1 (5 bases). V was trimmed by 4 bases and J by 1 base, leaving 11 bases between them. The CDR3 covers 15 residues. Germline CDR1 is SGHRS and CDR2 is YFSETQ. CDR3 protein: CASSDEGRTNEKLFF. DNA for the CDR3: TGCGCCAGCAGCGATGAGGGACGAACTAATGAAAAACTGTTTTTT. The whole variable domain, remainder taken from reference TRBV5-1 and TRBJ1-4, is KAGVTQTPRYLIKTRGQQVTLSCSPISGHRSVSWYQQTPGQGLQFLFEYFSETQRNKGNFPGRFSGRQFSNSRSEMNVSTLELGDSALYLCASSDEGRTNEKLFFGSGTQLSVL.

This rearrangement joins TRBV19 to TRBJ2-2; D possibly corresponds to TRBD1 (6 bases). The V gene's germline CDR1 is LNHDA and CDR2 SQIVND (reference sequence). V was clipped by 4 bases and J by 2 bases, with 11 bases between them. The CDR3 consists of 15 residues. In DNA form, the CDR3 reads TGTGCCAGTAGTAAAGCAGGGGAAAACACCGGGGAGCTGTTTTTT. Its translation is CASSKAGENTGELFF.

This clone showed up just a few times. The chain employs TRBV30 and TRBJ2-3; TRBD2 agrees at 11 bases. The V gene end was trimmed by 4 bases and the J gene end by 5 bases; junction bases not matched to a gene: 5. CDR1 is GTSNPN, CDR2 SVGIG, per germline (reference sequence). This CDR3 contains 14 residues. The CDR3 here is CAWNSGRAGDTQYF. CDR3 nucleotides: TGTGCCTGGAATAGCGGGAGGGCCGGAGATACGCAGTATTTT.

The chain uses TRBV18 and TRBJ2-1, with D perhaps matching TRBD2 (6 bases). The V end was cut by 2 bases, the J end by 4 bases, with 6 bases between. This CDR3 region has 13 residues. CDR1 is KGHSH, CDR2 LQKENI, per germline. The CDR3 DNA is TGTGCCAGCTCACCAGGAGGGTACAATGAGCAGTTCTTC. Translated, it gives CASSPGGYNEQFF.

This sequence joins TRBV7-8 and TRBJ2-2, with a possible D match to TRBD2 (5 bases). The CDR3 sequence is 15 residues long. Germline values: CDR1 SGHVS, CDR2 FQNEAQ. Trimming shortened V by 3 bases and J by 6 bases, and 14 bases separated the two germline ends. The CDR3 coding sequence is TGTGCCAGCAGCTTGGTGGGAGTTAGTGCCGGGGAGCTGTTTTTT. As protein: CASSLVGVSAGELFF.

The V and J genes are TRBV9 and TRBJ1-6; D not certain. CDR3 length: 14 amino acids. V was trimmed by 4 bases and J by 5 bases, leaving 10 bases between them. The germline V gene has CDR1 SGDLS and CDR2 YYNGEE. The CDR3, as DNA: TGTGCCAGCAGCCCGAGAACAAATAATTCACCCCTCCACTTT. This gives the protein CASSPRTNNSPLHF.

As regards this clone: This CDR3 is also generated by other DNA sequences in the sample. The gene calls are TRBV5-1 and TRBJ2-7; D may be TRBD1 or TRBD2 (6 bases each). Germline CDR1 reads SGHRS; CDR2 reads YFSETQ. Trimming left V 1 base short and J 1 base short, with 9 bases between. This CDR3 contains 14 residues. The CDR3 DNA sequence: TGCGCCAGCAGCTTGAGGGGGGCATCCTACGAGCAGTACTTC. Translated, it gives CASSLRGASYEQYF. The variable domain in full, with the rest retrieved from reference TRBV5-1 and TRBJ2-7, is KAGVTQTPRYLIKTRGQQVTLSCSPISGHRSVSWYQQTPGQGLQFLFEYFSETQRNKGNFPGRFSGRQFSNSRSEMNVSTLELGDSALYLCASSLRGASYEQYFGPGTRLTVT.

The J gene is TRBJ2-3, the V gene TRBV10-3, with 9 bases fitting TRBD1. The trim removed 0 bases at V and 1 base at J, leaving 11 bases unmatched. Germline values: CDR1 ENHRY, CDR2 SYGVKD. This CDR3 region has 19 residues. Written as DNA, the CDR3 is TGTGCCATCAGTGAGTCGATTGGGACAGGGATAGGAGGCACAGATACGCAGTATTTT. Translation: CAISESIGTGIGGTDTQYF.

The chain is built from TRBV10-3 and TRBJ2-3; 9 nucleotides line up with TRBD2. Looked up from germline, CDR1 is ENHRY and CDR2 is SYGVKD. The CDR3 has 15 residues. V shed 6 bases and J 4 bases; nucleotides not matched to a gene: 8. In DNA form, the CDR3 reads TGTGCCATCAGGATTAGCGGGAGTTTAGCAGATACGCAGTATTTT. It specifies CAIRISGSLADTQYF.

J is TRBJ1-1 and V is TRBV28; D ambiguous. There are 13 residues in the CDR3. Germline V gene lookup returns CDR1 MDHEN and CDR2 SYDVKM. Between the trimmed V and J ends, which lost 6 bases and 1 base, there was a span of 9 bases. The CDR3 DNA reads as TGTGCCAGCAGCGGTCATCCGAACACTGAAGCTTTCTTT. Translation: CASSGHPNTEAFF.

This clone was observed a single time. V is TRBV28 and J is TRBJ2-7; 9 bases map to TRBD1. The CDR3 sequence is 14 residues long. Trimming at V came to 6 bases and at J to 3 bases, leaving 6 bases not matched to a gene. Germline V gene data show CDR1 as MDHEN and CDR2 as SYDVKM. The CDR3 DNA reads TGTGCCAGCAGAGAGGGACAGGGCAACTACGAGCAGTACTTC. Translating it yields CASREGQGNYEQYF.

V usage is TRBV5-1 and J usage is TRBJ1-1; D unresolved. Trimming stripped 0 bases from V and 4 bases from J, with 13 bases between. CDR1 and CDR2 (germline): SGHRS, YFSETQ. This CDR3 has 15 amino acids. The CDR3 bases are TGCGCCAGCAGCTTGGCGGGTCCCCCGGCCACTGAAGCTTTCTTT. Residues: CASSLAGPPATEAFF.

This chain joins TRBV10-2 and TRBJ1-1; D is possibly TRBD1 (6 bases). CDR1 is WSHSY, CDR2 SAAADI, per germline. Trimming took off 7 bases at V and 2 bases at J, with 11 bases between the two ends. CDR3 length: 13 residues. The CDR3 loop is CASNTGINTEAFF. The DNA for the CDR3 is TGCGCCAGCAATACAGGGATAAACACTGAAGCTTTCTTT.

The chain employs TRBV4-1 and TRBJ2-1; no clear D. CDR3 length equals 11 residues. Per the germline V gene, CDR1 is MGHRA and CDR2 is YSYEKL. V dropped 1 base and J dropped 10 bases, with 5 bases sitting between them. CDR3 nucleotide sequence: TGCGCCAGCAGCCAAGCGCGGGAGCAGTTCTTC. It specifies CASSQAREQFF.